Described below is a single T cell receptor (beta chain) sequence and its context. Produced via immunoSEQ multiplex PCR; TCRdb's table is partial and in-frame only. The sample shows 100,000 to 150,000 clones, roughly 87% of them seen only once. Per the germline V gene, CDR1 is KGHSH and CDR2 is LQKENI. Germline trimming cut 4 bases from V and 6 bases from J; bases unmatched to any gene: 6. This CDR3 has 14 amino acids. These data are taken from a study of control samples from healthy donors and cancer patients. This clonotype was obtained from a man aged 18 to 30 in good health. Sample: blood. The chain uses TRBV18 and TRBJ2-7; 10 nucleotides align to TRBD2. CDR3 coding DNA: TGTGCCAGCTCACTGCAGCGGGAGGGCCTCGAGCAGTACTTC. Its translation is CASSLQREGLEQYF.